A selection of T cell receptor beta chains follows, all from one sample in a study of shared clonotypes between healthy human individuals. Here immunoSEQ multiplex PCR was the method, and the copy in TCRdb shows in-frame clones only, minus some. Of some 1 million clones detected, around 74% appear once; the ten largest clones hold approximately 1.5%. Sequencing was done on a sample of memory CD4+ T cells sorted from blood. The receptors here all came from a man younger than 35 in good health. The CDR3 runs from the conserved cysteine through the conserved F or W. The D gene is left open where the match is weak. Expanded clones get a size class; other rows say once, few or many, or leave the size out.

J gene | V gene | D gene | clone size | CDR3 DNA | CDR3 protein
TRBJ2-7 | TRBV13 | TRBD2 | . | TGTGCCAGCAGCCTTAGCGGGGGGGCCCACGAGCAGTACTTC | CASSLSGGAHEQYF
TRBJ2-7 | TRBV30 | . | . | TGTGCCTGGAGTGGCGGGACAGCGAATACCTACGAGCAGTACTTC | CAWSGGTANTYEQYF
TRBJ2-1 | TRBV28 | TRBD1 | . | TGTGCCAGCAGTTCATCCGGGACAGACTACAATGAGCAGTTCTTC | CASSSSGTDYNEQFF
TRBJ2-3 | TRBV5-1 | . | few | TGCGCCAGCAGCGATGTACGTAGCACAGATACGCAGTATTTT | CASSDVRSTDTQYF
TRBJ1-5 | TRBV25-1 | TRBD1 | . | TGTGCCAGCAGAACCGGGACAGGGGTTAATCAGCCCCAGCATTTT | CASRTGTGVNQPQHF
TRBJ2-7 | TRBV7-2 | TRBD2 | . | TGTGCCAGCAGACTAGATGTAGCGGGAGGTTCCTACGAGCAGTACTTC | CASRLDVAGGSYEQYF
TRBJ1-2 | TRBV21-1 | . | . | TGTGCCAGCCGCCAATCCCGGGACAGGCGGGGCTACACCTTC | CASRQSRDRRGYTF
TRBJ2-5 | TRBV7-9 | . | . | TGTGCCAGCAGCCCTACAGTACACCAAGAGACCCAGTACTTC | CASSPTVHQETQYF
TRBJ1-4 | TRBV5-6 | . | . | TGTGCCAGCAGCTTGGATGTGCAGGGCTCTGAAAAACTGTTTTTT | CASSLDVQGSEKLFF
TRBJ2-3 | TRBV2 | TRBD1 | . | TGTGCCAGCAGCCAGACAGGGTCTAGCACAGATACGCAGTATTTT | CASSQTGSSTDTQYF
TRBJ2-7 | TRBV11-2 | TRBD1 | many | TGTGCCAGCAGCTCCGGGACAGGGGCCCCCTACGAGCAGTACTTC | CASSSGTGAPYEQYF
TRBJ1-6 | TRBV4-3 | . | few | TGCGCCAGCAGCCTCAATCTTAATTTACCCCTCCACTTT | CASSLNLNLPLHF
TRBJ1-2 | TRBV9 | . | . | TGTGCCAGCAGCTCCGCGGGTGGCGGCTACACCTTC | CASSSAGGGYTF
TRBJ2-3 | TRBV2 | . | . | TGTGCCAGCGGAAGGGGGTCGGGCACAGATACGCAGTATTTT | CASGRGSGTDTQYF
TRBJ1-6 | TRBV27 | . | . | TGTGCCAGCAGTTTGAGAGAGGGGAATAATTCACCCCTCCACTTT | CASSLREGNNSPLHF
TRBJ1-2 | TRBV10-3 | . | . | TGTGCCACCAAACTGCACTCCGGGACACAGAACTATGGCTACACCTTC | CATKLHSGTQNYGYTF
TRBJ2-7 | TRBV7-3 | TRBD1 | . | TGTGCCAGCAGCTCACGGACAGGGGGCTATTCTGGAGAGCAGTACTTC | CASSSRTGGYSGEQYF
TRBJ2-5 | TRBV5-1 | TRBD2 | . | TGCGCCAGCAGGGCGGGAGGGGAGACCCAGTACTTC | CASRAGGETQYF
TRBJ1-3 | TRBV11-2 | TRBD1 | . | TGTGCCAGCAGCTTAGGACAGGGTTCTGGAAACACCATATATTTT | CASSLGQGSGNTIYF
TRBJ2-4 | TRBV5-1 | TRBD2 | . | TGCGCCAGCAGCGCGGGAGGGGTCGCCAAAAACATTCAGTACTTC | CASSAGGVAKNIQYF
TRBJ2-2 | TRBV18 | . | . | TGTGCCAGCTCACCACTAGATCCCGGGGAGCTGTTTTTT | CASSPLDPGELFF
TRBJ2-5 | TRBV7-6 | TRBD2 | . | TGTGCCAGCAGCTTCGATTCCGGGACTAGCATGCAGACCCAGTACTTC | CASSFDSGTSMQTQYF
TRBJ1-1 | TRBV28 | . | once | TGTGCCAGCAGTTTACGCCCCGGTAACACTGAAGCTTTCTTT | CASSLRPGNTEAFF
TRBJ2-7 | TRBV5-1 | . | . | TGCGCCAGCAGCTTGGCGGGGTTTTCCGGCGAGCAGTACTTC | CASSLAGFSGEQYF
TRBJ2-1 | TRBV5-8 | TRBD2 | once | TGTGCCAGCAGCGGACCCGGACTAGCGGGAGTTGATGAGCAGTTCTTC | CASSGPGLAGVDEQFF
TRBJ2-7 | TRBV6-6 | TRBD1 | many | TGTGCCAGCAACCCATCAGGGGACAGTCACTCCTACGAGCAGTACTTC | CASNPSGDSHSYEQYF
TRBJ2-7 | TRBV7-2 | . | . | TGTGCCAGCAGCCCGAGCTACGAGCAGTACTTC | CASSPSYEQYF
TRBJ2-7 | TRBV5-1 | . | many | TGCGCCAGCAGCTTGGGACAGAGTCCCTACGAGCAGTACTTC | CASSLGQSPYEQYF
TRBJ2-1 | TRBV18 | TRBD2 | . | TGTGCCAGCTCACCGACTAGCGGGGTTTGGGGTGAGCAGTTCTTC | CASSPTSGVWGEQFF
TRBJ1-6 | TRBV6-1 | . | . | TGTGCCAGCAGTGAAGTCGACACTATATCACCCCTCCACTTT | CASSEVDTISPLHF
TRBJ1-4 | TRBV6-1 | . | . | TGTGCCACCAGACTGGGGTTGGAAAAACTGTTTTTT | CATRLGLEKLFF
TRBJ1-6 | TRBV10-3 | . | . | TGTGCCATCAGTGATCGGGTTGATTCACCCCTCCACTTT | CAISDRVDSPLHF
TRBJ2-3 | TRBV5-1 | TRBD2 | . | TGCGCCAGCAGCTCCGTGACTAGCGGGAGTCGAGATACGCAGTATTTT | CASSSVTSGSRDTQYF
TRBJ2-2 | TRBV30 | TRBD2 | . | TGTGCCCGGAAACGCGGGGGGGCGTCAGTCACCGGGGAGCTGTTTTTT | CARKRGGASVTGELFF
TRBJ1-2 | TRBV30 | . | . | TGTGCCTGGAGTGTGACTGATTATGGCTACACCTTC | CAWSVTDYGYTF
TRBJ2-7 | TRBV7-9 | TRBD2 | . | TGTGCCAGCAGCCCGGCGGGGGATTTTTACGAGCAGTACTTC | CASSPAGDFYEQYF
TRBJ1-2 | TRBV6-5 | . | few | TGTGCCAGCAGTTACGCCAGGGGAAACTATGGCTACACCTTC | CASSYARGNYGYTF
TRBJ2-2 | TRBV4-1 | . | . | TGCGCCAGCAGCCAAGTAAGACACGACACCGGGGAGCTGTTTTTT | CASSQVRHDTGELFF
TRBJ1-3 | TRBV19 | . | . | TGTGCCAGCCAATTCGACAGCTCTGGAAACACCATATATTTT | CASQFDSSGNTIYF
TRBJ2-2 | TRBV6-6 | TRBD1 | . | TGTGCCAGCAGTTCCCGGGACAGTAACACCGGGGAGCTGTTTTTT | CASSSRDSNTGELFF
TRBJ1-2 | TRBV4-1 | TRBD1 | . | TGCGCCAGCAGCCAAGGTCCTCAGGGGGGCGACTATGGCTACACCTTC | CASSQGPQGGDYGYTF
TRBJ2-5 | TRBV11-3 | TRBD1 | . | TGTGCCAGCAGCCCCGGACAGGGCGACGAGACCCAGTACTTC | CASSPGQGDETQYF
TRBJ2-4 | TRBV28 | . | . | TGTGCCAGCAGGGAGGAAAACATTCAGTACTTC | CASREENIQYF
TRBJ2-2 | TRBV7-7 | TRBD2 | few | TGTGCTAGCAGCGGGACGGCGAACACCGGGGAGCTGTTTTTT | CASSGTANTGELFF
TRBJ2-7 | TRBV11-1 | TRBD2 | few | TGTGCCAGCAGCCCCCTAGCGGGGGGCAGGGAGCAGTACTTC | CASSPLAGGREQYF
TRBJ2-3 | TRBV6-6 | . | many | TGTGCCAGCATGACGGCTGGTACGCAGTATTTT | CASMTAGTQYF
TRBJ2-3 | TRBV2 | TRBD2 | . | TGTGCCAGCAGTGTAGCCGGGAGGCCCAGCACAGATACGCAGTATTTT | CASSVAGRPSTDTQYF
TRBJ1-5 | TRBV6-5 | . | . | TGTGCCAGCAGTACCGGGGCTTATAGCAATCAGCCCCAGCATTTT | CASSTGAYSNQPQHF
TRBJ1-1 | TRBV19 | . | few | TGTGCCAGTAGTGGGAGACAGTTAATCAATGAAGCTTTCTTT | CASSGRQLINEAFF
TRBJ2-7 | TRBV7-6 | . | . | TGTGCCAGCAGCTCCCGACGGGGGAACGAGCAGTACTTC | CASSSRRGNEQYF
TRBJ1-2 | TRBV6-6 | . | . | TGTGCCAGCAGTTACTCCAGGGGAGGGAATGATGGCTACACCTTC | CASSYSRGGNDGYTF
TRBJ1-2 | TRBV30 | TRBD1 | . | TGTGCCTGGAGAAAGACAGGGGAAAACTATGGCTACACCTTC | CAWRKTGENYGYTF